Listed below are T cell receptor beta chains from one sample, sequenced in a study of T-cell reconstitution after alpha-beta-depleted transplantation in children. TCRdb reprocessed the PCR reads via MiXCR and lists one record per CDR3 protein. The table shows 200,000 to 250,000 distinct CDR3 sequences, with 8.5% to 10% occurring only once. The input for sequencing was PBMCs from the stem cell graft donor, taken from the stem cell graft. These receptors came from a human donor who donated a stem cell graft to a child with acute lymphoblastic leukemia. Each CDR3 is given with its conserved first and last residue. D genes are given only for firm matches. Size values are once, few and many counts, or a class for expanded clones, and some rows have none.

size: many
length: 15
V: TRBV12-3/TRBV12-4
D: .
J: TRBJ2-5
CDR3: CASRRAGAAQETQYF
DNA: TGTGCCAGCAGGCGCGCCGGGGCCGCCCAAGAGACCCAGTACTTC

size: few
length: 14
V: TRBV6-5
D: .
J: TRBJ1-1
CDR3: CASSSRRGGTEAFF
DNA: TGTGCCAGCAGTTCTCGCCGGGGAGGCACTGAAGCTTTCTTT

size: .
length: 16
V: TRBV4-2
D: .
J: TRBJ2-1
CDR3: CASSQDMGEFYNEQFF
DNA: TGTGCCAGCAGCCAAGATATGGGGGAGTTCTACAATGAGCAGTTCTTC

size: .
length: 14
V: TRBV29-1
D: TRBD1
J: TRBJ1-1
CDR3: CSVEGGQGDTEAFF
DNA: TGCAGCGTTGAGGGGGGACAGGGTGACACTGAAGCTTTCTTT

size: many
length: 16
V: TRBV3-1
D: .
J: TRBJ2-3
CDR3: CASSQGRASDTDTQYF
DNA: TGTGCCAGCAGCCAAGGTCGAGCTAGCGACACAGATACGCAGTATTTT

size: .
length: 17
V: TRBV6-5
D: TRBD1
J: TRBJ2-5
CDR3: CASSYGLGQGAQETQYF
DNA: TGTGCCAGCAGTTACGGCTTGGGACAGGGGGCTCAAGAGACCCAGTACTTC

size: .
length: 15
V: TRBV6-1
D: .
J: TRBJ1-1
CDR3: CASTPGIGPKTEAFF
DNA: TGTGCCAGTACTCCCGGGATAGGGCCAAAAACTGAAGCTTTCTTT

size: many
length: 14
V: TRBV6-5
D: .
J: TRBJ1-1
CDR3: CASSYYIGRAEAFF
DNA: TGTGCCAGCAGTTACTATATCGGGAGGGCTGAAGCTTTCTTT

size: .
length: 14
V: TRBV5-1
D: TRBD1
J: TRBJ2-2
CDR3: CASRRTGGTGELFF
DNA: TGCGCCAGCAGACGGACAGGGGGTACCGGGGAGCTGTTTTTT

size: many
length: 14
V: TRBV5-1
D: .
J: TRBJ2-2
CDR3: CASSQTTNTGELFF
DNA: TGCGCCAGCAGCCAAACAACGAACACCGGGGAGCTGTTTTTT

size: many
length: 11
V: TRBV7-8
D: .
J: TRBJ2-7
CDR3: CASSPENEQYF
DNA: TGTGCCAGCAGCCCCGAGAACGAGCAGTACTTC

size: .
length: 14
V: TRBV5-1
D: .
J: TRBJ1-1
CDR3: CASSSITGNTEAFF
DNA: TGCGCCAGCAGCTCAATAACAGGGAACACTGAAGCTTTCTTT

size: .
length: 16
V: TRBV4-1
D: TRBD2
J: TRBJ2-7
CDR3: CASSHPGLAGSYEQYF
DNA: TGCGCCAGCAGCCATCCGGGACTAGCGGGTAGTTACGAGCAGTACTTC

size: .
length: 16
V: TRBV7-8
D: .
J: TRBJ1-1
CDR3: CASSLRGTITNTEAFF
DNA: TGTGCCAGCAGCCTAAGGGGAACAATTACGAACACTGAAGCTTTCTTT

size: .
length: 11
V: TRBV20-1
D: .
J: TRBJ2-7
CDR3: CSASRSYEQYF
DNA: TGCAGTGCTAGTCGGTCCTACGAGCAGTACTTC

size: many
length: 15
V: TRBV11-2
D: .
J: TRBJ1-1
CDR3: CASSTHNKRNTEAFF
DNA: TGTGCCAGCAGCACGCACAACAAACGGAACACTGAAGCTTTCTTT

size: few
length: 14
V: TRBV10-1
D: TRBD1
J: TRBJ2-1
CDR3: CASSGDRSYNEQFF
DNA: TGCGCCAGCAGTGGGGACAGGAGCTACAATGAGCAGTTCTTC

size: .
length: 15
V: TRBV6-1
D: .
J: TRBJ2-2
CDR3: CASSGRTEDTGELFF
DNA: TGTGCCAGCAGCGGTCGGACAGAGGACACCGGGGAGCTGTTTTTT

size: .
length: 17
V: TRBV27
D: TRBD1
J: TRBJ1-1
CDR3: CASSSPGGFRKDTEAFF
DNA: TGTGCCAGCAGTTCCCCAGGGGGCTTTAGGAAGGACACTGAAGCTTTCTTT

size: .
length: 15
V: TRBV20-1
D: TRBD2
J: TRBJ2-4
CDR3: CSGGGASGGKNIQYF
DNA: TGCAGTGGAGGGGGAGCTAGCGGGGGTAAAAACATTCAGTACTTC

size: many
length: 17
V: TRBV27
D: .
J: TRBJ1-1
CDR3: CHSKRGAPGALNTEAFF
DNA: TGCCACAGCAAAAGAGGGGCCCCGGGGGCCCTGAACACTGAAGCTTTCTTT

size: .
length: 15
V: TRBV7-6
D: .
J: TRBJ2-1
CDR3: CASSLDSGQGNEQFF
DNA: .

size: many
length: 14
V: TRBV5-6
D: .
J: TRBJ2-2
CDR3: CASSLLQNTGELFF
DNA: TGTGCCAGCAGCTTGTTGCAGAACACCGGGGAGCTGTTTTTT

size: few
length: 13
V: TRBV5-4
D: .
J: TRBJ2-7
CDR3: CASSLTSPGEQYF
DNA: TGTGCCAGCAGCTTGACTAGCCCGGGGGAGCAGTACTTC

size: .
length: 11
V: TRBV30
D: .
J: TRBJ2-1
CDR3: CAWSVFNEQFF
DNA: TGTGCCTGGAGTGTGTTCAATGAGCAGTTCTTC

size: .
length: 14
V: TRBV4-2
D: TRBD1
J: TRBJ2-7
CDR3: CASIQWTGRFEQYF
DNA: TGTGCCAGCATCCAGTGGACAGGGAGATTCGAGCAGTACTTC

size: .
length: 11
V: TRBV29-1
D: .
J: TRBJ1-2
CDR3: CSVELGQGYTF
DNA: TGCAGCGTTGAACTGGGGCAGGGCTACACCTTC

size: .
length: 16
V: TRBV4-1
D: .
J: TRBJ1-6
CDR3: CASSLMITLNNSPLHF
DNA: TGCGCCAGCAGCCTTATGATAACCCTCAATAATTCACCCCTCCACTTT

size: many
length: 16
V: TRBV28
D: TRBD1
J: TRBJ2-7
CDR3: CASSSGQGLILSEQYF
DNA: TGTGCCAGCAGTTCGGGACAGGGCTTAATCCTGTCCGAGCAGTACTTC

size: few
length: 15
V: TRBV5-8
D: TRBD1
J: TRBJ2-7
CDR3: CASSRGTGLSYEQYF
DNA: TGTGCCAGCAGCCGAGGGACAGGTCTTTCCTACGAGCAGTACTTC

size: many
length: 14
V: TRBV10-2
D: .
J: TRBJ2-1
CDR3: CASSDRAKGDEQFF
DNA: TGCGCCAGCAGTGATAGGGCTAAAGGGGATGAGCAGTTCTTC

size: many
length: 15
V: TRBV6-2/TRBV6-3
D: TRBD2
J: TRBJ2-1
CDR3: CASTPRRGGSNEQFF
DNA: TGTGCCAGCACACCTCGGAGGGGAGGGAGCAATGAGCAGTTCTTC

size: many
length: 14
V: TRBV10-3
D: TRBD1
J: TRBJ2-7
CDR3: CAINSGTGGYEQYF
DNA: TGTGCCATCAACTCCGGGACAGGGGGATACGAGCAGTACTTC

size: many
length: 14
V: TRBV5-1
D: .
J: TRBJ2-1
CDR3: CASSVLLGYNEQFF
DNA: TGCGCCAGCAGCGTACTATTGGGATACAATGAGCAGTTCTTC

size: many
length: 13
V: TRBV12-3/TRBV12-4
D: TRBD1
J: TRBJ1-5
CDR3: CASSGTGAQPQHF
DNA: TGTGCCAGCAGTGGGACAGGGGCTCAGCCCCAGCATTTT

size: many
length: 17
V: TRBV25-1
D: .
J: TRBJ1-6
CDR3: CASSEIQTGVYNSPLHF
DNA: TGTGCCAGCAGTGAAATACAGACAGGAGTGTATAATTCACCCCTCCACTTT

size: many
length: 15
V: TRBV20-1
D: TRBD1
J: TRBJ1-1
CDR3: CSAPQGGTSGTEAFF
DNA: TGCAGTGCTCCCCAGGGGGGGACCTCGGGCACTGAAGCTTTCTTT

size: few
length: 15
V: TRBV5-5
D: .
J: TRBJ2-3
CDR3: CASSLDGVAADTQYF
DNA: TGTGCCAGCAGCTTGGACGGGGTAGCAGCAGATACGCAGTATTTT

size: .
length: 16
V: TRBV4-3
D: .
J: TRBJ1-3
CDR3: CASSQVLFGSGNTIYF
DNA: TGCGCCAGCAGCCAAGTTCTATTCGGGAGTGGAAACACCATATATTTT

size: few
length: 16
V: TRBV7-2
D: TRBD1
J: TRBJ1-2
CDR3: CASSFKPGQGSFGYTF
DNA: TGTGCCAGCAGCTTTAAGCCGGGACAGGGCTCCTTCGGCTACACCTTC

size: many
length: 14
V: TRBV11-2
D: .
J: TRBJ2-5
CDR3: CASSPPSGQETQYF
DNA: TGTGCCAGCAGCCCCCCCAGCGGCCAAGAGACCCAGTACTTC

size: .
length: 16
V: TRBV12-3/TRBV12-4
D: TRBD2
J: TRBJ2-1
CDR3: CASSPTGLVSLNEQFF
DNA: TGTGCCAGCAGTCCCACAGGACTAGTAAGCCTCAATGAGCAGTTCTTC

size: many
length: 14
V: TRBV20-1
D: .
J: TRBJ2-7
CDR3: CSAPRPGTSYEQYF
DNA: TGCAGTGCCCCTAGACCGGGAACCTCCTACGAGCAGTACTTC

size: few
length: 16
V: TRBV12-3/TRBV12-4
D: TRBD1
J: TRBJ2-1
CDR3: CASSPQGARMDNEQFF
DNA: TGTGCCAGCAGTCCACAGGGGGCACGTATGGACAATGAGCAGTTCTTC